This TCR beta chain derives from a study of control samples from healthy donors and cancer patients. Trimming took off 4 bases at V and 5 bases at J, with 17 bases between the two ends. Germline CDR1 reads SGHRS; CDR2 reads YFSETQ. CDR3 length: 15 residues. Clones were read by immunoSEQ multiplex PCR, and TCRdb kept only the in-frame ones, dropping some. This table holds about 120,000 clones, about 90% found once. This clonotype originated in a woman in her forties or fifties in good health. The chain carries TRBV5-1 and TRBJ2-3; D remains ambiguous. Sequencing input: blood. CDR3 amino acids: CASSRNFRALDTQYF. DNA for the CDR3: TGCGCCAGCAGCAGAAACTTTCGGGCTTTAGATACGCAGTATTTT.